This TCR beta chain appears in the sequencing data of a study of OX40 agonist ivuxolimab in advanced cancers. Across the study: Every patient in dose escalation had hepatocellular carcinoma, melanoma, renal cell or head and neck cancer.

Method: immunoSEQ multiplex PCR; TCRdb's copy keeps in-frame clones and lacks some. The table has 70,000 to 80,000 clones, 92% seen once; the top ten hold roughly 0.44%. The CDR3 covers 16 residues. Trimming removed 4 bases from V and 4 bases from J, with 20 bases in between. Germline V gene data show CDR1 as SGHRS and CDR2 as YFSETQ. V gene TRBV5-1 combines with J gene TRBJ2-5; D is ambiguous. The clonotype originates from an adult with an advanced solid tumor such as melanoma, head and neck, liver or kidney cancer. This specimen consisted of CD4+ or CD8+ T cells sorted from blood, obtained in a trial of the OX40 agonist ivuxolimab. CDR3 residues: CASSTSVLGQGETQYF. The DNA of the CDR3 is TGCGCCAGCAGCACGTCCGTTTTGGGCCAAGGAGAGACCCAGTACTTC.